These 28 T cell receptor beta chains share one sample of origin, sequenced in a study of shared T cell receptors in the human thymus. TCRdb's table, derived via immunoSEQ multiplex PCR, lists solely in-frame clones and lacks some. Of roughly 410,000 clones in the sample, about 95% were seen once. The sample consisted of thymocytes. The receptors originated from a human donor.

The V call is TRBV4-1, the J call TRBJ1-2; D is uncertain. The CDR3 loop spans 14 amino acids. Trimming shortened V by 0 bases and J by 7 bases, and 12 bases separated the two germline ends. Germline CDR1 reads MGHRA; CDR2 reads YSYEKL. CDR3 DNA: TGCGCCAGCAGCCAAGACCCCGCGTCGTTTGGCTACACCTTC. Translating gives CASSQDPASFGYTF.

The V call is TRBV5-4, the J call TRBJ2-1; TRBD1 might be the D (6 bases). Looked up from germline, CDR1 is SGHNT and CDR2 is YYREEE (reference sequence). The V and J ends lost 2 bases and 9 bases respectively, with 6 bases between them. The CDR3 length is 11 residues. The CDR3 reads CASSLGGEQFF. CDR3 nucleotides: TGTGCCAGCAGCTTAGGGGGTGAGCAGTTCTTC.

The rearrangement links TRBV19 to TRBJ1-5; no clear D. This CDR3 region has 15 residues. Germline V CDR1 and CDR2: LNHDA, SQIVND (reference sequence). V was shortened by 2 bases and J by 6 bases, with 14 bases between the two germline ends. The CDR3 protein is CASSIKDSGSQPQHF. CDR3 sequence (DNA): TGTGCCAGTAGTATAAAGGACTCAGGAAGTCAGCCCCAGCATTTT.

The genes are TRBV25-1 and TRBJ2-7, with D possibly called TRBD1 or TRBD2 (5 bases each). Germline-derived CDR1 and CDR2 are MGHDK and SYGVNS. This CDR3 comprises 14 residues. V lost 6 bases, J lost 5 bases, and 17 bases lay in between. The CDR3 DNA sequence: TGTGCCAGCAGGGGGGAGCGGAATATGGACGAGCAGTACTTC. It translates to CASRGERNMDEQYF.

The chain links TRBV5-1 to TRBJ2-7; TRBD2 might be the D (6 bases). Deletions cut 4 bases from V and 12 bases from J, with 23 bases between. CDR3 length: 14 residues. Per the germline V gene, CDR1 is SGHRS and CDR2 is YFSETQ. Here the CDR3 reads CASSGGSGGLDLYF. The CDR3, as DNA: TGCGCCAGCAGCGGGGGGTCAGGAGGGCTCGATCTGTACTTC.

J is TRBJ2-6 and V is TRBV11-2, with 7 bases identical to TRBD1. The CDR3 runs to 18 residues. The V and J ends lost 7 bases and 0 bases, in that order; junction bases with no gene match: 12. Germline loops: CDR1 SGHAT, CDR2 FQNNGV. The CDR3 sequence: CASIIPGQISSGANVLTF. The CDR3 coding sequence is TGTGCCAGCATCATACCGGGACAGATAAGCTCTGGGGCCAACGTCCTGACTTTC.

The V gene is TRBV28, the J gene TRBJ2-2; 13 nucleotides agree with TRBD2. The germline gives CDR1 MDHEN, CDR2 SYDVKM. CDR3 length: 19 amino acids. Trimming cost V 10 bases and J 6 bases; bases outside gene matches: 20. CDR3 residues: CATAPGTSGKNRRSGELFF. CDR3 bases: TGTGCCACAGCCCCCGGGACTAGCGGGAAGAATCGAAGGTCCGGGGAGCTGTTTTTT.

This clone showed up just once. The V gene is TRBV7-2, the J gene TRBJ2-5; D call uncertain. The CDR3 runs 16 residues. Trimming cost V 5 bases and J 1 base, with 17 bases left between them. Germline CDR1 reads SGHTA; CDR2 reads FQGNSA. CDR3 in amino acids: CASSPSRRLPQETQYF. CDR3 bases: TGTGCCAGCAGCCCCTCGCGCCGCTTGCCCCAAGAGACCCAGTACTTC.

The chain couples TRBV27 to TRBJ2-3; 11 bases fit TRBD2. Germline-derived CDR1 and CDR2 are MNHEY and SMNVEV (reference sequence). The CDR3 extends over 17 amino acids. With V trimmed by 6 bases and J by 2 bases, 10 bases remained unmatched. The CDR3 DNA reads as TGTGCCAGCAGAAAAACAGGGACTAGCGGTACCACAGATACGCAGTATTTT. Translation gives CASRKTGTSGTTDTQYF.

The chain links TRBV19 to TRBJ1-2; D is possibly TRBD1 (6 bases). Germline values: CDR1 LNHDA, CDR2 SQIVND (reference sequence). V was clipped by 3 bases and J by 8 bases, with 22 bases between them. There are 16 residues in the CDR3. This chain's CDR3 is CASSIRRGAGDRGYTF. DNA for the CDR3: TGTGCCAGTAGTATCCGCCGGGGGGCGGGGGACCGCGGCTACACCTTC.

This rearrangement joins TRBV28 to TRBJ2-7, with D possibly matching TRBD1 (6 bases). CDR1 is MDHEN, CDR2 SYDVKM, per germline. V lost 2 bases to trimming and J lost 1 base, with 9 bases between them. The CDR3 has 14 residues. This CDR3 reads CASSLTGQSYEQYF. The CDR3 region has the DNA TGTGCCAGCAGTTTAACGGGACAATCCTACGAGCAGTACTTC.

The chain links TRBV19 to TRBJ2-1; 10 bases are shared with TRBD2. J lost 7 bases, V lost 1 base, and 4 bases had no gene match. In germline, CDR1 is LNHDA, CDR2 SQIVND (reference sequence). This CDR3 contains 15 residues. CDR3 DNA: TGTGCCAGTAGTATAGGTGGGACTAGCGATAATGAGCAGTTCTTC. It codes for CASSIGGTSDNEQFF.

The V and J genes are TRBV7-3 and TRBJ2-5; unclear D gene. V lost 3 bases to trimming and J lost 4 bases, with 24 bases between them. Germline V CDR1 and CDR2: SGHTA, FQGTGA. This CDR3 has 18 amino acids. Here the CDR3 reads CASSFKGNESWGSETQYF. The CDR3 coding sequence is TGTGCCAGCAGCTTTAAAGGGAACGAATCTTGGGGATCAGAGACCCAGTACTTC.

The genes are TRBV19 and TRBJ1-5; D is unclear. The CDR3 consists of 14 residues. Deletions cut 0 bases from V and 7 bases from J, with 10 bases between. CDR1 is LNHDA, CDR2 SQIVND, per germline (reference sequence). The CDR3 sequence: CASSIDPGGQPQHF. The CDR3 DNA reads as TGTGCCAGTAGTATAGATCCTGGAGGGCAGCCCCAGCATTTT.

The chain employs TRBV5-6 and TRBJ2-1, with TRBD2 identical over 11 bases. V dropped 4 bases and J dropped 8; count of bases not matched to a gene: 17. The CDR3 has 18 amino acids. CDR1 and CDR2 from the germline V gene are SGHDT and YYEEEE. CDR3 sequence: CASSPVLAGGSVRDEQFF. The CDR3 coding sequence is TGTGCCAGCAGCCCGGTGCTAGCGGGAGGAAGTGTAAGGGATGAGCAGTTCTTC.

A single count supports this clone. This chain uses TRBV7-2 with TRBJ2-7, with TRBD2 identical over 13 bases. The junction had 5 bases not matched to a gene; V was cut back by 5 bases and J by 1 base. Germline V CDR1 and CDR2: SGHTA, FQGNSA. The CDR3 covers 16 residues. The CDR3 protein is CASSLLGLAGSYEQYF. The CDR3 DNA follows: TGTGCCAGCAGCCTCCTGGGACTAGCGGGGTCCTACGAGCAGTACTTC. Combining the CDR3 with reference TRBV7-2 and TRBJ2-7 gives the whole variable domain GAGVSQSPSNKVTEKGKDVELRCDPISGHTALYWYRQSLGQGLEFLIYFQGNSAPDKSGLPSDRFSAERTGGSVSTLTIQRTQQEDSAVYLCASSLLGLAGSYEQYFGPGTRLTVT.

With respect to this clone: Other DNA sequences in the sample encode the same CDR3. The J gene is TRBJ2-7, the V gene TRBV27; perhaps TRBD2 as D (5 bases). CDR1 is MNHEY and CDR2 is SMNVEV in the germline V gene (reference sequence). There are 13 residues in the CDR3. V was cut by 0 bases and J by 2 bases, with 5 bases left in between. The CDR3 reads CASSLSRAYEQYF. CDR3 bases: TGTGCCAGCAGTTTATCGCGGGCCTACGAGCAGTACTTC.

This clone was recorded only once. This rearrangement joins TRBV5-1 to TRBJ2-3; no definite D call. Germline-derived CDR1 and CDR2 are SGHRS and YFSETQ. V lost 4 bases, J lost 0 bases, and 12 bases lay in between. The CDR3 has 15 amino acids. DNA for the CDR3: TGCGCCAGCAGCCCTCGCCACAGTAGCACAGATACGCAGTATTTT. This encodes CASSPRHSSTDTQYF.

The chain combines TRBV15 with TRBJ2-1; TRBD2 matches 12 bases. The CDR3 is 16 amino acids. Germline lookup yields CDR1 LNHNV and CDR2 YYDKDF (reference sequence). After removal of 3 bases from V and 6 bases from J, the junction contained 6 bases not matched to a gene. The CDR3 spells CATSSRLAGEGNEQFF. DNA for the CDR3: TGTGCCACCAGCAGCCGACTAGCGGGAGAAGGCAATGAGCAGTTCTTC.

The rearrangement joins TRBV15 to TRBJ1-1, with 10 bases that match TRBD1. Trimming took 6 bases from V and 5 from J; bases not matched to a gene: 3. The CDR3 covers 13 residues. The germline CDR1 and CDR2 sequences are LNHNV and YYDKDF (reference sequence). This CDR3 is CATRTGGLTEAFF. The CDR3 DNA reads TGTGCCACCAGGACAGGGGGCTTGACTGAAGCTTTCTTT.

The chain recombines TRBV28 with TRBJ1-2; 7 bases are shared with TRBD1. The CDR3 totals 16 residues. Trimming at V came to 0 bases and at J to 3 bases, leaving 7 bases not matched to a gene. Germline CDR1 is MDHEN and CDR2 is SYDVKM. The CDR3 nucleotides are TGTGCCAGCAGTTTATGCGGGGAGGGGGCAGACTATGGCTACACCTTC. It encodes CASSLCGEGADYGYTF.

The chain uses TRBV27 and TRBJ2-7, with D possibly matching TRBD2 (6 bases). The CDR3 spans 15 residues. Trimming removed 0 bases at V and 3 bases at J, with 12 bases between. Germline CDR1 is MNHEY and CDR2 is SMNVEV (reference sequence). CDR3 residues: CASSLSTWEDYEQYF. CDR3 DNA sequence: TGTGCCAGCAGTTTATCTACGTGGGAGGACTACGAGCAGTACTTC.

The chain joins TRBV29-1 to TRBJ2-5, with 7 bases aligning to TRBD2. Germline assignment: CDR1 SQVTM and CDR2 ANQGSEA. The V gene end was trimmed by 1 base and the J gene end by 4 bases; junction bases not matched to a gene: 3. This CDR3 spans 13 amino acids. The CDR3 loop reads CSVEVGGRETQYF. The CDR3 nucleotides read TGCAGCGTTGAAGTGGGAGGGCGAGAGACCCAGTACTTC. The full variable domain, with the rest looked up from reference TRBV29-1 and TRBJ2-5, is SAVISQKPSRDICQRGTSLTIQCQVDSQVTMMFWYRQQPGQSLTLIATANQGSEATYESGFVIDKFPISRPNLTFSTLTVSNMSPEDSSIYLCSVEVGGRETQYFGPGTRLLVL.

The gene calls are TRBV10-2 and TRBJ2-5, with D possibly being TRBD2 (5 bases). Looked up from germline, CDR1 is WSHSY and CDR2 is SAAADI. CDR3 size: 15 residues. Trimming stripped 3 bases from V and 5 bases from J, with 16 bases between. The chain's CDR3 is CASSDQIGRRETQYF. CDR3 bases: TGCGCCAGCAGTGATCAAATAGGAAGGAGGGAGACCCAGTACTTC.

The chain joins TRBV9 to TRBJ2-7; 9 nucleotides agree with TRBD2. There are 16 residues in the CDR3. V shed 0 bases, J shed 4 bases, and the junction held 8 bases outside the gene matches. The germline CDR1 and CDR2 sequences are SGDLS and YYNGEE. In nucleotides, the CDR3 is TGTGCCAGCAGCGTAGAGGCGGGAGGGCCTGGTTACGAGCAGTACTTC. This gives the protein CASSVEAGGPGYEQYF.

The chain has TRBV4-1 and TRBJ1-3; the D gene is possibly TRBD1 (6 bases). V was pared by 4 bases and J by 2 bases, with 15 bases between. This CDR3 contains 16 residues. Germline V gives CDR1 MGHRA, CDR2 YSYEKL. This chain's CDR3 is CASSPQGQLAGNTIYF. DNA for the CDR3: TGCGCCAGCAGCCCCCAGGGGCAGCTAGCTGGAAACACCATATATTTT.

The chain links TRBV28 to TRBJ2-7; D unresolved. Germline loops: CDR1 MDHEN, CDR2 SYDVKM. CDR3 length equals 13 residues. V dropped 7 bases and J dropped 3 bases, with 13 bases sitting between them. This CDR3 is CASKTPECYEQYF. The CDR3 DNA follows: TGTGCCAGCAAAACCCCGGAATGCTACGAGCAGTACTTC. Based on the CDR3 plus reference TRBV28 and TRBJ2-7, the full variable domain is DVKVTQSSRYLVKRTGEKVFLECVQDMDHENMFWYRQDPGLGLRLIYFSYDVKMKEKGDIPEGYSVSREKKERFSLILESASTNQTSMYLCASKTPECYEQYFGPGTRLTVT.

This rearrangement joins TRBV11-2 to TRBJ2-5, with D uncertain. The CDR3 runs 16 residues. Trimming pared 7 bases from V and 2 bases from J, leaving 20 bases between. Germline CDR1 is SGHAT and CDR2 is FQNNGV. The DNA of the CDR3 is TGTGCCAGCACCGACATCTTATTGAAATGGCAAGAGACCCAGTACTTC. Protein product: CASTDILLKWQETQYF.